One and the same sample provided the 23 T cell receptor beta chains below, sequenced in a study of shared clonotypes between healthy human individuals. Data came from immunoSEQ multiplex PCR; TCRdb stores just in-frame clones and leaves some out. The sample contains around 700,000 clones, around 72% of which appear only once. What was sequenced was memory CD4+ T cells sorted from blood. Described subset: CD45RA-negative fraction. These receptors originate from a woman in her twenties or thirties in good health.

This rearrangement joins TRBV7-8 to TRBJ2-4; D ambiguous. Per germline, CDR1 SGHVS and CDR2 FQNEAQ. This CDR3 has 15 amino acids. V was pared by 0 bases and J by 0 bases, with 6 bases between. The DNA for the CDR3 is TGTGCCAGCAGCTTAGCGTTGGGAGCCAAAAACATTCAGTACTTC. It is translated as CASSLALGAKNIQYF.

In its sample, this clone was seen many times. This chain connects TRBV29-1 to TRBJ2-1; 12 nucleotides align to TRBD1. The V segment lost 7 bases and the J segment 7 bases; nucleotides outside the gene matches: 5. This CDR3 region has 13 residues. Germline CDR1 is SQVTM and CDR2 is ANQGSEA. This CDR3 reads CSAGQGAWNEQFF. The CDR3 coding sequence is TGCAGCGCGGGACAGGGGGCATGGAATGAGCAGTTCTTC.

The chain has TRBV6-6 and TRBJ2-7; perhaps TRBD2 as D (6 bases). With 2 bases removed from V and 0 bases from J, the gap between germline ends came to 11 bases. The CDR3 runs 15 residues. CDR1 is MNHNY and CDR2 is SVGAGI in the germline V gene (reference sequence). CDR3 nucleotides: TGTGCCAGCAGTTACCGACTAGATTACTCCTACGAGCAGTACTTC. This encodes CASSYRLDYSYEQYF.

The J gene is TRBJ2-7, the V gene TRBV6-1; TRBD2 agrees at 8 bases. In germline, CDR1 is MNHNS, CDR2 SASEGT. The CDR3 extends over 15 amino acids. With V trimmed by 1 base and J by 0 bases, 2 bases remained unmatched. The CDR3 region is CASSEEGTSSYEQYF. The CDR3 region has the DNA TGTGCCAGCAGTGAAGAAGGGACTAGCTCCTACGAGCAGTACTTC.

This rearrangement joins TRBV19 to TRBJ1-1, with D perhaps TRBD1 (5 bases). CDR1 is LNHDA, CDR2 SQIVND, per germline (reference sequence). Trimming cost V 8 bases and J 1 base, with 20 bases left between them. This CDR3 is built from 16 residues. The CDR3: CASSPGLHQRNTEAFF. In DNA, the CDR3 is TGTGCCAGTTCTCCGGGACTCCATCAACGGAACACTGAAGCTTTCTTT.

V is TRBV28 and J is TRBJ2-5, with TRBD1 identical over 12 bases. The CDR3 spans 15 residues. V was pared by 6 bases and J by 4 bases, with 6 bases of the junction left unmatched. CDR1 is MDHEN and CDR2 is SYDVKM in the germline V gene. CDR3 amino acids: CASRPRDRGRETQYF. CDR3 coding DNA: TGTGCCAGCAGACCCCGGGACAGGGGGCGAGAGACCCAGTACTTC.

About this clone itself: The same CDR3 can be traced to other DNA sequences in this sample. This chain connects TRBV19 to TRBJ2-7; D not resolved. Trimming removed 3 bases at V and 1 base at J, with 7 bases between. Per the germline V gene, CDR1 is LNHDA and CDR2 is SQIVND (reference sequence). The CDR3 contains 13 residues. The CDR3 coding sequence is TGTGCCAGTAGTATCTGGGGATCCTACGAGCAGTACTTC. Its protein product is CASSIWGSYEQYF. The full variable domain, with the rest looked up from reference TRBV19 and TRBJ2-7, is DGGITQSPKYLFRKEGQNVTLSCEQNLNHDAMYWYRQDPGQGLRLIYYSQIVNDFQKGDIAEGYSVSREKKESFPLTVTSAQKNPTAFYLCASSIWGSYEQYFGPGTRLTVT.

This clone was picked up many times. In nucleotides, the CDR3 is TGCGCCAGCAGCTTCGAGGGGTCGTCTGGGGCCAACGTCCTGACTTTC. It yields the protein CASSFEGSSGANVLTF. The chain recombines TRBV5-1 with TRBJ2-6, with D tentatively TRBD1 or TRBD2 (5 bases each). Trimming removed 2 bases from V and 1 base from J, with 10 bases in between. Germline V lookup: CDR1 SGHRS, CDR2 YFSETQ. This CDR3 is built from 16 residues.

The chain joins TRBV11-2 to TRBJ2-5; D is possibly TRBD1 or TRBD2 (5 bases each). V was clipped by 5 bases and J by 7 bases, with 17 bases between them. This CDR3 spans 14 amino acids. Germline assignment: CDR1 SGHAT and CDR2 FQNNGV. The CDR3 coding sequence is TGTGCCAGCAGCATACTCGGGACGTTAGGGACCCAGTACTTC. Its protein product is CASSILGTLGTQYF.

In nucleotides, the CDR3 is TGTGCCAGCAGCCGGAGCCCGGGAAGGGTTCGGGAGCAGTACTTC. Its translation is CASSRSPGRVREQYF. The V gene is TRBV5-6, the J gene TRBJ2-7; possible D gene TRBD2, 5 bases. Germline V CDR1 and CDR2: SGHDT, YYEEEE. The CDR3 runs to 15 residues. The V end lost 4 bases, the J end lost 7 bases, and 21 bases lay between the germline ends.

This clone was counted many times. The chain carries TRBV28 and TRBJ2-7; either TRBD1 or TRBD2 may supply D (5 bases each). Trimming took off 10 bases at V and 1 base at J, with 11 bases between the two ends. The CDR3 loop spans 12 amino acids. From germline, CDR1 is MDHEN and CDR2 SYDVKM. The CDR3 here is CATGTGSYEQYF. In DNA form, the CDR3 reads TGTGCCACCGGGACGGGTTCCTACGAGCAGTACTTC.

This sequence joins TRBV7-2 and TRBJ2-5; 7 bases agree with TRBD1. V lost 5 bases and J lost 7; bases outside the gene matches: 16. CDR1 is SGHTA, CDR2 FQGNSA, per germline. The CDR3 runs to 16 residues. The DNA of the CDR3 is TGTGCCAGCAGCCCGCTGAAAGGGGGCGCGTCTCCGACCCAGTACTTC. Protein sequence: CASSPLKGGASPTQYF. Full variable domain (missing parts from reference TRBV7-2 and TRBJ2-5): GAGVSQSPSNKVTEKGKDVELRCDPISGHTALYWYRQSLGQGLEFLIYFQGNSAPDKSGLPSDRFSAERTGGSVSTLTIQRTQQEDSAVYLCASSPLKGGASPTQYFGPGTRLLVL.

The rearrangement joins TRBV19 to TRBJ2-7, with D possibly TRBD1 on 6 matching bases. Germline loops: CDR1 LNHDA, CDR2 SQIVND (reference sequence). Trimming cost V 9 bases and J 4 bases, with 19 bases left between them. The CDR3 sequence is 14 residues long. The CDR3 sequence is CASSGLGARYEQYF. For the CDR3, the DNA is TGTGCCAGCTCCGGTTTGGGGGCCAGGTACGAGCAGTACTTC.

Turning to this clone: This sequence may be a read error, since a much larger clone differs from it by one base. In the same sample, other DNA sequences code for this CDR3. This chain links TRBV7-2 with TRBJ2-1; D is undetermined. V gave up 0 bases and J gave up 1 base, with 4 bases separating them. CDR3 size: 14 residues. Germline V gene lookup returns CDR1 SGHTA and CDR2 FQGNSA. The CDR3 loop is CASSLAGSYNEQFF. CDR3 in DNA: TGTGCCAGCAGCTTAGCGGGGTCCTACAATGAGCAGTTCTTC.

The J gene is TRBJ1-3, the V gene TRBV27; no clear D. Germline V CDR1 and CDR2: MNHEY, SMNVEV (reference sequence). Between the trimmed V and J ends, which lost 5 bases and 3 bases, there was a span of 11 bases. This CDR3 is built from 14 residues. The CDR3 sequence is CASSRARYGNTIYF. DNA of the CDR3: TGTGCCAGCAGTAGGGCCCGCTATGGAAACACCATATATTTT.

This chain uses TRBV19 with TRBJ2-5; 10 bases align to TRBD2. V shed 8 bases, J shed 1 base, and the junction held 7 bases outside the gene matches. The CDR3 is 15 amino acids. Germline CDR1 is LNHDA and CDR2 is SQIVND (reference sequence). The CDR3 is CASAQREGFQETQYF. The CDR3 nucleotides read TGTGCCAGTGCCCAGCGGGAGGGATTCCAAGAGACCCAGTACTTC.

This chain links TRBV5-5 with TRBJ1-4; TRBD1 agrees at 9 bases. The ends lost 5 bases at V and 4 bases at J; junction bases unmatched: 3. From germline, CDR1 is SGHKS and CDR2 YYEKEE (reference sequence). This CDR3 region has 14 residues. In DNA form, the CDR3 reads TGTGCCAGCAGTACGGGACAGGGTAATGAAAAACTGTTTTTT. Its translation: CASSTGQGNEKLFF.

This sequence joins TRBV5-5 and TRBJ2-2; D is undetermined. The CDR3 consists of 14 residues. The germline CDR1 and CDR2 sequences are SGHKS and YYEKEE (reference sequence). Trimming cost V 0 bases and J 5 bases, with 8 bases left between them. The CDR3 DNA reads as TGTGCCAGCAGCTTGGGCCCCGGGACCGGGGAGCTGTTTTTT. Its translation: CASSLGPGTGELFF.

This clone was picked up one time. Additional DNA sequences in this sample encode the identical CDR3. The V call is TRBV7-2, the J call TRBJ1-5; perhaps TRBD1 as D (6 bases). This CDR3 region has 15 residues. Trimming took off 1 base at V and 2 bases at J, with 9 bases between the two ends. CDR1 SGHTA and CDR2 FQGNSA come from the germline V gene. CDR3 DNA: TGTGCCAGCAGCTTAGGGGGGGCTGGCAATCAGCCCCAGCATTTT. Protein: CASSLGGAGNQPQHF.

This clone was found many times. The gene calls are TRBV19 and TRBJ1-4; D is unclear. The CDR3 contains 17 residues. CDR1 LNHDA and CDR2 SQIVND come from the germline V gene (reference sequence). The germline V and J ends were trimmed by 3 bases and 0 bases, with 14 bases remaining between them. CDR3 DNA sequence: TGTGCCAGTAGTATCGCAGCGGCAGCAGCAACTAATGAAAAACTGTTTTTT. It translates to CASSIAAAAATNEKLFF.

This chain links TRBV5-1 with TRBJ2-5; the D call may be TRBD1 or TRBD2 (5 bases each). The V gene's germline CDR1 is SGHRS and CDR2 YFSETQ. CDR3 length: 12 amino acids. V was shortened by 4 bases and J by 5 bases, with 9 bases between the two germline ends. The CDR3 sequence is CASSPWGETQYF. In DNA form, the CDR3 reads TGCGCCAGCAGCCCCTGGGGGGAGACCCAGTACTTC.

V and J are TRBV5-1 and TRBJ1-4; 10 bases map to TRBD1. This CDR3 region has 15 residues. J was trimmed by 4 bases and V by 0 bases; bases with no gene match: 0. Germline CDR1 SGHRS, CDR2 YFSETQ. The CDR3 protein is CASSLGTGGNEKLFF. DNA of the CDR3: TGCGCCAGCAGCTTGGGGACAGGGGGTAATGAAAAACTGTTTTTT.

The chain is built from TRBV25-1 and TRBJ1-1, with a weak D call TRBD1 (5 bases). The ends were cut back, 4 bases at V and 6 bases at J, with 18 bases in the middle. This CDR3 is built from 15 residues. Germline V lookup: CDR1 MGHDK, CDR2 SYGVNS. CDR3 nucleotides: TGTGCCAGCAGTGGAATGCGGGCAAGGGGTCCTGAAGCTTTCTTT. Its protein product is CASSGMRARGPEAFF.